A single sample gave rise to the 21 T cell receptor beta chains below, sequenced in a study of monozygotic twins with inflammatory bowel disease. TCRdb reprocessed the 5' RACE reads and stores each CDR3 protein as one record, lacking DNA. The table gives about 450,000 distinct CDR3 sequences; the top ten clones make up roughly 2.2% of it. Sequencing was performed on blood. Every receptor here comes from a human donor with ulcerative colitis or Crohn's disease, or a healthy co-twin of an affected twin (not recorded which).

This rearrangement joins TRBV12-3 or TRBV12-4 to TRBJ2-5; no DNA is available, so the TRBD1 call from TCRdb remains unchecked. The CDR3 is 16 residues long. CDR3 sequence reads: CASSLALGQYQETQYF.

The V and J genes are TRBV10-3 and TRBJ1-2; TCRdb reports TRBD1, a call that lacks DNA to check it against. Germline CDR1 reads ENHRY; CDR2 reads SYGVKD. This CDR3 region has 16 residues. The CDR3 spells CAISEVGRDVHYGYTF.

The rearrangement uses TRBV20-1 and TRBJ2-3; TCRdb indicates TRBD1, and absent DNA this call remains unverified. CDR1 is DFQATT and CDR2 is SNEGSKA in the germline V gene (reference sequence). CDR3 length: 16 residues. The CDR3 region is CSATEDRVLSTDTQYF.

The rearrangement links TRBV5-1 to TRBJ2-7; no DNA is available, so the TRBD1 call from TCRdb remains unchecked. The length of the CDR3 is 14 residues. Germline V gives CDR1 SGHRS, CDR2 YFSETQ. This chain's CDR3 is CASSIGTGVHEQYF.

V usage is TRBV18 and J usage is TRBJ1-5; the TCRdb call, TRBD1, lacks DNA for checking. This CDR3 region has 16 residues. Per germline, CDR1 KGHSH and CDR2 LQKENI. CDR3: CASSPGQGLPNQPQHF. The entire variable domain, with the rest obtained from reference TRBV18 and TRBJ1-5, is as follows: NAGVMQNPRHLVRRRGQEARLRCSPMKGHSHVYWYRQLPEEGLKFMVYLQKENIIDESGMPKERFSAEFPKEGPSILRIQQVVRGDSAAYFCASSPGQGLPNQPQHFGDGTRLSIL.

This chain connects TRBV24-1 to TRBJ2-3; no DNA is available, so the TRBD1 call from TCRdb remains unchecked. CDR3 length: 15 amino acids. CDR1 is KGHDR and CDR2 is SFDVKD in the germline V gene. This CDR3 is CATSEYGGGTDTQYF.

The chain recombines TRBV5-1 with TRBJ2-3; TCRdb proposes TRBD2, but this gene call is untestable without DNA. The CDR3 is made up of 13 amino acids. Per the germline V gene, CDR1 is SGHRS and CDR2 is YFSETQ. Here the CDR3 reads CASSRDSRDTQYF.

The gene calls are TRBV20-1 and TRBJ2-1; TCRdb's assignment of TRBD1 cannot be checked, as there is no DNA. This CDR3 has 15 amino acids. Germline assignment: CDR1 DFQATT and CDR2 SNEGSKA (reference sequence). This CDR3 reads CSATTGGSSYNEQFF.

The chain recombines TRBV7-3 with TRBJ2-1; no DNA is available, so the TRBD1 call from TCRdb remains unchecked. Germline V gives CDR1 SGHTA, CDR2 FQGTGA. CDR3 length: 15 residues. CDR3 amino acids: CASSLMPPPGDEQFF.

The chain has TRBV12-3 or TRBV12-4 and TRBJ2-5. There are 11 residues in the CDR3. The CDR3 sequence is CASSSGVTQYF.

This chain joins TRBV6-1 and TRBJ1-1. This CDR3 has 14 amino acids. Looked up from germline, CDR1 is MNHNS and CDR2 is SASEGT. The CDR3 loop is CASSEFARGTEAFF.

This chain uses TRBV7-2 with TRBJ2-3; absent DNA, TCRdb's TRBD1 call cannot be checked. The CDR3 length is 16 residues. The germline V gene has CDR1 SGHTA and CDR2 FQGNSA. CDR3 amino acids: CASSALSLSPPDTQYF.

The chain has TRBV7-2 and TRBJ2-7; absent DNA, TCRdb's TRBD2 call cannot be checked. This CDR3 has 15 residues. Germline V gene lookup returns CDR1 SGHTA and CDR2 FQGNSA. CDR3 sequence reads: CASSQTSGRLEEQYF. Full variable domain (rest looked up from reference TRBV7-2 and TRBJ2-7): GAGVSQSPSNKVTEKGKDVELRCDPISGHTALYWYRQSLGQGLEFLIYFQGNSAPDKSGLPSDRFSAERTGGSVSTLTIQRTQQEDSAVYLCASSQTSGRLEEQYFGPGTRLTVT.

The chain links TRBV5-4 to TRBJ2-5; TCRdb calls TRBD2, which cannot be checked without DNA. The CDR3 loop spans 15 amino acids. The germline CDR1 and CDR2 sequences are SGHNT and YYREEE (reference sequence). The CDR3: CASSLGLAGTETQYF. Full variable domain (remainder filled in from reference TRBV5-4 and TRBJ2-5): ETGVTQSPTHLIKTRGQQVTLRCSSQSGHNTVSWYQQALGQGPQFIFQYYREEENGRGNFPPRFSGLQFPNYSSELNVNALELDDSALYLCASSLGLAGTETQYFGPGTRLLVL.

The V gene is TRBV5-1, the J gene TRBJ1-6. The CDR3 contains 14 residues. Germline CDR1 and CDR2: SGHRS and YFSETQ. The CDR3 sequence: CASSAAVSDSPLHF. The entire variable domain, with the rest obtained from reference TRBV5-1 and TRBJ1-6, is as follows: KAGVTQTPRYLIKTRGQQVTLSCSPISGHRSVSWYQQTPGQGLQFLFEYFSETQRNKGNFPGRFSGRQFSNSRSEMNVSTLELGDSALYLCASSAAVSDSPLHFGNGTRLTVT.

The J gene is TRBJ2-7, the V gene TRBV28; absent DNA, TCRdb's TRBD2 call cannot be checked. CDR3 length equals 15 residues. Germline lookup yields CDR1 MDHEN and CDR2 SYDVKM. CDR3 sequence: CASSSGGPPLAEQYF.

Here the CDR3 reads CASSPQGTQYF. The rearrangement uses TRBV18 and TRBJ2-3; absent DNA, TCRdb's TRBD1 call cannot be checked. Germline V gene lookup returns CDR1 KGHSH and CDR2 LQKENI. The CDR3 sequence is 11 residues long. Full variable domain (outside the CDR3, taken from reference TRBV18 and TRBJ2-3): NAGVMQNPRHLVRRRGQEARLRCSPMKGHSHVYWYRQLPEEGLKFMVYLQKENIIDESGMPKERFSAEFPKEGPSILRIQQVVRGDSAAYFCASSPQGTQYFGPGTRLTVL.

The chain combines TRBV4-3 with TRBJ2-1; as DNA is missing, the TRBD1 call by TCRdb cannot be tested. Germline CDR1 is LGHNA and CDR2 is YSLEER. CDR3 size: 14 residues. CDR3 region: CASSQMGQNNEQFF.

The rearrangement uses TRBV7-8 and TRBJ2-1; no DNA is available, so the TRBD1 call from TCRdb remains unchecked. This CDR3 has 14 residues. The germline CDR1 and CDR2 sequences are SGHVS and FQNEAQ. This chain's CDR3 is CASSPHRADNEQFF.

J is TRBJ2-3 and V is TRBV5-1; TCRdb calls TRBD2, which cannot be checked without DNA. The CDR3 is made up of 16 amino acids. CDR1 SGHRS and CDR2 YFSETQ come from the germline V gene. CDR3 sequence reads: CASSLFSGGNIDTLYF.

The V call is TRBV29-1, the J call TRBJ2-7; the D gene TCRdb calls, TRBD1, cannot be checked with no DNA. This CDR3 is 14 amino acids long. Germline V lookup: CDR1 SQVTM, CDR2 ANQGSEA. Here the CDR3 reads CSVELGGTPYEQYF.